These 32 T cell receptor beta chains came from one sample sequenced in a study of T cell clones after liver transplantation. Only in-frame clones appear in the TCRdb table, and some are missing; sequencing was by immunoSEQ multiplex PCR. The data show 45,000 or so clones, about 86% seen once. Specimen: CD4+ T cells from blood, collected 24 months after liver transplant. The receptors here all came from a human patient who received a liver transplant. Some T cells could come from the graft donor.

The chain uses TRBV10-3 and TRBJ1-1; D is unclear. Per germline, CDR1 ENHRY and CDR2 SYGVKD. The V end lost 4 bases, the J end lost 5 bases, and 11 bases lay between the germline ends. There are 13 residues in the CDR3. This CDR3 is CAISVTPETEAFF. The CDR3 DNA reads TGTGCCATCAGTGTCACGCCAGAGACTGAAGCTTTCTTT.

The V and J genes are TRBV21-1 and TRBJ2-7. TRBV21-1 constitutes a pseudogene. CDR3 length: 11 residues. This CDR3 is CASSNPHEQYF. The CDR3 coding sequence is TGTGCCAGCAGCAATCCCCACGAGCAGTACTTC.

The rearrangement joins TRBV6-5 to TRBJ1-1, with D perhaps matching TRBD1 (5 bases). There are 15 residues in the CDR3. Germline V gives CDR1 MNHEY, CDR2 SVGAGI. Trimming cost V 0 bases and J 6 bases, with 14 bases left between them. The DNA of the CDR3 is TGTGCCAGCAGTTACTCGTGGGGCTGGAGTTCTGAAGCTTTCTTT. Translating gives CASSYSWGWSSEAFF.

The chain links TRBV4-1 to TRBJ2-7; 9 bases align to TRBD1. J was trimmed by 4 bases and V by 11 bases; bases with no gene match: 15. The CDR3 consists of 15 residues. Looked up from germline, CDR1 is MGHRA and CDR2 is YSYEKL. This chain's CDR3 is CASTLSGTGMYEQYF. CDR3 coding DNA: TGCGCCTCCACCTTGAGCGGGACAGGGATGTACGAGCAGTACTTC.

The chain is built from TRBV28 and TRBJ2-5; 7 bases agree with TRBD2. CDR1 is MDHEN and CDR2 is SYDVKM in the germline V gene. The V and J ends lost 2 bases and 3 bases, in that order; junction bases with no gene match: 3. The CDR3 contains 14 residues. In DNA, the CDR3 is TGTGCCAGCAGTTTAGCTAGCGGAAAAGAGACCCAGTACTTC. Residues: CASSLASGKETQYF.

This chain joins TRBV7-9 and TRBJ1-1; unclear D gene. CDR1 is SEHNR, CDR2 FQNEAQ, per germline (reference sequence). This CDR3 is built from 16 residues. V lost 5 bases and J 0 bases, leaving 16 bases between the germline ends. The CDR3 is CASSVLPTRMNTEAFF. CDR3 nucleotides: TGTGCCAGCAGCGTATTACCCACACGGATGAACACTGAAGCTTTCTTT.

The V call is TRBV2, the J call TRBJ2-7; tentatively, D is TRBD2 (5 bases). V was trimmed by 7 bases and J by 2 bases, leaving 12 bases between them. Looked up from germline, CDR1 is SNHLY and CDR2 is FYNNEI. The CDR3 is 13 amino acids. The CDR3 region has the DNA TGTGCCAGCATGCAGGACGGGGCCTACGAGCAGTACTTC. It translates to CASMQDGAYEQYF.

A word on this clone: One end of the junction does not line up with germline, which may come from a read error. V gene TRBV30 combines with J gene TRBJ2-5; 12 bases align to TRBD1. Per the germline V gene, CDR1 is GTSNPN and CDR2 is SVGIG (reference sequence). This CDR3 has 16 amino acids. In DNA form, the CDR3 reads TGTGCCTTCCGGGACAGGGGGCTTTTTGGGCGAGAGACCCGGTACTTC. Protein sequence: CAFRDRGLFGRETRYF.

The V call is TRBV7-3, the J call TRBJ1-1, with a possible D match to TRBD1 (6 bases). V lost 5 bases, J lost 5 bases, and 12 bases lay in between. The germline V gene has CDR1 SGHTA and CDR2 FQGTGA. This CDR3 comprises 13 residues. CDR3 DNA sequence: TGTGCCAGCAGCCCGCGGAGGGGGACTGAAGCTTTCTTT. It is translated as CASSPRRGTEAFF.

The chain combines TRBV5-1 with TRBJ2-1, with D uncertain. The CDR3 is made up of 14 amino acids. The V end was cut by 4 bases, the J end by 2 bases, with 10 bases between. The germline V gene encodes CDR1 SGHRS and CDR2 YFSETQ. CDR3 in amino acids: CASSRDGAYNEQFF. CDR3 in DNA: TGCGCCAGCAGCCGCGACGGAGCCTACAATGAGCAGTTCTTC.

This clone showed up just once. The chain links TRBV9 to TRBJ1-1, with D unclear. The CDR3 is 13 amino acids. In germline, CDR1 is SGDLS, CDR2 YYNGEE. With 0 bases removed from V and 4 bases from J, the gap between germline ends came to 7 bases. CDR3 in DNA: TGTGCCAGCAGCGTAGTCCCGGCCACTGAAGCTTTCTTT. This codes for CASSVVPATEAFF.

This chain joins TRBV4-1 and TRBJ2-1, with TRBD2 matching 10 bases. J lost 7 bases, V lost 5 bases, and 8 bases had no gene match. This CDR3 region has 15 residues. Germline V lookup: CDR1 MGHRA, CDR2 YSYEKL. The CDR3 protein is CASSSPSGRWNEQFF. CDR3 in DNA: TGCGCCAGCAGCTCCCCTAGCGGGAGATGGAATGAGCAGTTCTTC.

The chain couples TRBV7-2 to TRBJ1-5; D ambiguous. Trimming cost V 5 bases and J 0 bases, with 8 bases left between them. CDR1 and CDR2 (germline): SGHTA, FQGNSA. The CDR3 is 14 residues long. The CDR3 nucleotides are TGTGCCAGCAGCACAAAGGGTAGCAATCAGCCCCAGCATTTT. It is translated as CASSTKGSNQPQHF.

The CDR3, as DNA: TGTGCCAGCAGCTTGGGTCGGATTTCGACTAGCGAGAAAGAGACCCAGTACTTC. It is translated as CASSLGRISTSEKETQYF. The rearrangement joins TRBV11-3 to TRBJ2-5, with 8 bases aligning to TRBD2. V trimming: 3 bases; J trimming: 3 bases; junction bases outside the gene matches: 15. CDR1 SGHNT and CDR2 YENEEA come from the germline V gene. This CDR3 contains 18 residues. The full variable domain, with the rest looked up from reference TRBV11-3 and TRBJ2-5, is EAGVVQSPRYKIIEKKQPVAFWCNPISGHNTLYWYLQNLGQGPELLIRYENEEAVDDSQLPKDRFSAERLKGVDSTLKIQPAELGDSAVYLCASSLGRISTSEKETQYFGPGTRLLVL.

The CDR3 coding sequence is TGTGCCAGCAGCTTAACGGGGGGGCGCTTCAATAATTCACCCCTCCACTTT. It yields the protein CASSLTGGRFNNSPLHF. The V and J genes are TRBV7-3 and TRBJ1-6; D perhaps matches TRBD1 (6 bases). This CDR3 region has 17 residues. CDR1 SGHTA and CDR2 FQGTGA come from the germline V gene. The V gene lost 0 bases and the J gene lost 5 bases, with 14 bases spanning the gap.

The J gene is TRBJ2-3, the V gene TRBV9; D uncertain. Trimming left V 4 bases short and J 0 bases short, with 12 bases between. Per the germline V gene, CDR1 is SGDLS and CDR2 is YYNGEE. The CDR3 spans 15 residues. The CDR3 DNA is TGTGCCAGCAGCTTTGCAGGCACTAGCACAGATACGCAGTATTTT. It is translated as CASSFAGTSTDTQYF.

This rearrangement joins TRBV6-5 to TRBJ2-7; TRBD2 aligns across 8 bases. V trimming: 6 bases; J trimming: 4 bases; junction bases outside the gene matches: 8. CDR1 and CDR2 from the germline V gene are MNHEY and SVGAGI. The CDR3 length is 14 residues. The CDR3 DNA reads as TGTGCCAGCAGCCTGCGGGGGGATTCTTACGAGCAGTACTTC. Amino acid sequence: CASSLRGDSYEQYF.

The CDR3, as DNA: TGTGCCAGCAGGACAGGGAACTACTACGAGCAGTACTTC. The encoded protein is CASRTGNYYEQYF. The chain carries TRBV6-1 and TRBJ2-5; 7 bases match TRBD1. The tail of the sequence fits TRBJ2-7 better, so the J call may be wrong. Germline V CDR1 and CDR2: MNHNS, SASEGT. The CDR3 length is 13 residues.

The count of this clone is one. The chain carries TRBV29-1 and TRBJ1-2, with D perhaps TRBD1 (5 bases). CDR3 length equals 13 residues. Per germline, CDR1 SQVTM and CDR2 ANQGSEA. Trimming shortened V by 4 bases and J by 6 bases, and 15 bases separated the two germline ends. The CDR3 loop reads CSVASVGGDGYTF. For the CDR3, the DNA is TGCAGCGTTGCATCAGTCGGGGGGGATGGCTACACCTTC.

This clone was recorded only once. V gene TRBV18 combines with J gene TRBJ1-2; TRBD1 agrees at 9 bases. Germline CDR1 is KGHSH and CDR2 is LQKENI. The CDR3 has 14 residues. V lost 2 bases to trimming and J lost 8 bases; unmatched junction nucleotides: 6. CDR3: CASSPWDRESGYTF. CDR3 coding DNA: TGTGCCAGCTCACCATGGGACAGGGAGTCGGGCTACACCTTC.

The chain couples TRBV6-6 to TRBJ2-3; 12 nucleotides agree with TRBD1. The CDR3 is 16 residues long. Per the germline V gene, CDR1 is MNHNY and CDR2 is SVGAGI (reference sequence). V was pared by 0 bases and J by 4 bases, with 2 bases of the junction left unmatched. The CDR3 DNA is TGTGCCAGCAGTTACTCCGGGACAGGGGGCGCAGATACGCAGTATTTT. Its translation: CASSYSGTGGADTQYF.

This clone was picked up a small number of times. The genes are TRBV28 and TRBJ1-2, with D possibly being TRBD1 (5 bases). The length of the CDR3 is 14 residues. Trimming shortened V by 8 bases and J by 8 bases, and 21 bases separated the two germline ends. Germline CDR1 reads MDHEN; CDR2 reads SYDVKM. The chain's CDR3 is CASVFATGWGGYTF. The DNA for the CDR3 is TGTGCCAGCGTCTTCGCCACGGGGTGGGGCGGCTACACCTTC.

The chain is built from TRBV20-1 and TRBJ2-1; weak D call: TRBD1 (6 bases). Germline CDR1 DFQATT, CDR2 SNEGSKA (reference sequence). There are 11 residues in the CDR3. The V end lost 6 bases, the J end lost 12 bases, and 15 bases lay between the germline ends. The DNA of the CDR3 is TGCAGTGCCACTAACAGGGCTGGGCAGTTCTTC. Protein sequence: CSATNRAGQFF.

V is TRBV11-3 and J is TRBJ1-4, with D possibly TRBD1 on 5 matching bases. This CDR3 comprises 15 residues. Trimming removed 4 bases at V and 1 base at J, with 10 bases between. CDR1 and CDR2 from the germline V gene are SGHNT and YENEEA. CDR3 amino acids: CASSSRDGTNEKLFF. CDR3 bases: TGTGCCAGCAGCTCAAGGGACGGAACTAATGAAAAACTGTTTTTT.

CDR3 sequence reads: CASSFLRTGEANYGYTF. As DNA, the CDR3 is TGTGCCAGCAGTTTCCTCCGGACAGGGGAGGCTAACTATGGCTACACCTTC. The V and J genes are TRBV27 and TRBJ1-2; 9 nucleotides agree with TRBD1. The junction had 8 bases not matched to a gene; V was cut back by 3 bases and J by 0 bases. Germline V lookup: CDR1 MNHEY, CDR2 SMNVEV (reference sequence). The CDR3 has 17 amino acids.

The rearrangement links TRBV6-5 to TRBJ2-5; a possible D gene is TRBD2 (5 bases). V was clipped by 6 bases and J by 0 bases, with 8 bases between them. There are 13 residues in the CDR3. Germline V gives CDR1 MNHEY, CDR2 SVGAGI. The CDR3 is CASRRLYQETQYF. Written as DNA, the CDR3 is TGTGCCAGCAGAAGACTATACCAAGAGACCCAGTACTTC.

This clone showed up just once. The V and J genes are TRBV7-9 and TRBJ2-7; possible D gene TRBD1, 6 bases. V was shortened by 11 bases and J by 2 bases, with 16 bases between the two germline ends. The CDR3 loop spans 13 amino acids. Per the germline V gene, CDR1 is SEHNR and CDR2 is FQNEAQ (reference sequence). CDR3 nucleotide sequence: TGTGCCCTGAGCTGGGACACCACCTACGAGCAGTACTTC. This codes for CALSWDTTYEQYF.

V and J are TRBV7-2 and TRBJ2-1, with TRBD2 as a possible D gene (7 bases). The germline CDR1 and CDR2 sequences are SGHTA and FQGNSA. The CDR3 is 14 amino acids. Trimming removed 0 bases from V and 9 bases from J, with 12 bases in between. In DNA form, the CDR3 reads TGTGCCAGCAGCTTAGCGGGGGGGCCGGTTGAGCAGTTCTTC. Amino acids: CASSLAGGPVEQFF.

The rearrangement links TRBV2 to TRBJ2-7, with D perhaps matching TRBD1 (6 bases). Germline V lookup: CDR1 SNHLY, CDR2 FYNNEI. The CDR3 extends over 14 amino acids. Trimming shortened V by 7 bases and J by 3 bases, and 16 bases separated the two germline ends. CDR3 nucleotides: TGTGCCAGCACCGAACTTCGACAGGACTACGAGCAGTACTTC. Its translation: CASTELRQDYEQYF.

The genes are TRBV5-6 and TRBJ1-5; 9 bases fit TRBD1. The V gene's germline CDR1 is SGHDT and CDR2 YYEEEE. CDR3 size: 16 residues. V was clipped by 4 bases and J by 3 bases; unmatched bases: 8. The chain's CDR3 is CASSHSGTGNNQPQHF. The CDR3 DNA follows: TGTGCCAGCAGCCATTCCGGGACAGGGAACAATCAGCCCCAGCATTTT.

This chain joins TRBV29-1 and TRBJ2-2, with 8 bases aligning to TRBD1. V shed 5 bases and J 6 bases; nucleotides not matched to a gene: 11. This CDR3 has 15 residues. Germline assignment: CDR1 SQVTM and CDR2 ANQGSEA. CDR3 sequence: CSVRPDRDDSGELFF. For the CDR3, the DNA is TGCAGCGTTCGACCGGACAGGGATGATTCCGGGGAGCTGTTTTTT.

J is TRBJ1-2 and V is TRBV6-5; 8 nucleotides agree with TRBD1. CDR1 is MNHEY and CDR2 is SVGAGI in the germline V gene. The CDR3 has 16 residues. V trimming: 0 bases; J trimming: 3 bases; junction bases outside the gene matches: 6. The CDR3 sequence is CASSYSGGDRYYGYTF. The CDR3 nucleotides read TGTGCCAGCAGTTACTCGGGGGGGGACAGGTACTATGGCTACACCTTC.